Below, 8 T cell receptor beta chains from the same sample are listed, as sequenced in a study of CD4 T cells in relation to SARS-CoV-2 and coronaviruses. What these receptors recognize is not known. Sequencing was performed with immunoSEQ multiplex PCR; in TCRdb, only in-frame clones are kept and a portion is missing. Of over 25,000 clones in the sample, roughly 80% were seen once. Unexposed donor CD4+ T cells date from about 2011-2018, before the COVID-19 pandemic. CD4+ T cells were isolated from the cells after around 9 days of culture. Specimen: CD4+ T cells from PBMCs, cultured in vitro. The origin of the receptors is a human donor in good health.

The chain links TRBV14 to TRBJ1-1; D possibly corresponds to TRBD1 (5 bases). Looked up from germline, CDR1 is SGHDN and CDR2 is FVKESK. The ends were cut back, 0 bases at V and 3 bases at J, with 17 bases in the middle. This CDR3 contains 17 residues. In DNA form, the CDR3 reads TGTGCCAGCAGCCAAGATCGGGGGAGGGCGATTTACACTGAAGCTTTCTTT. Protein sequence: CASSQDRGRAIYTEAFF.

The chain joins TRBV4-3 to TRBJ2-3; TRBD2 matches 9 bases. The ends lost 0 bases at V and 6 bases at J; junction bases unmatched: 4. The CDR3 loop spans 15 amino acids. Germline loops: CDR1 LGHNA, CDR2 YSLEER. The CDR3 sequence is CASSQDRGGADTQYF. CDR3 nucleotide sequence: TGCGCCAGCAGCCAAGATCGCGGGGGGGCGGATACGCAGTATTTT.

The chain has TRBV7-2 and TRBJ1-1, with a tentative D call TRBD1 (5 bases). The CDR3 has 13 residues. The V and J ends lost 8 bases and 0 bases respectively, with 10 bases between them. Germline V gives CDR1 SGHTA, CDR2 FQGNSA. The CDR3 here is CASGAQVNTEAFF. CDR3 sequence (DNA): TGTGCCAGCGGGGCACAGGTGAACACTGAAGCTTTCTTT.

The chain recombines TRBV7-9 with TRBJ2-2; D remains unclear. Germline CDR1 is SEHNR and CDR2 is FQNEAQ (reference sequence). The V and J ends lost 3 bases and 5 bases respectively, with 16 bases between them. The CDR3 sequence is 16 residues long. CDR3 DNA sequence: TGTGCCAGCAGCTTCCCCCGGGCGGTTGGGACCGGGGAGCTGTTTTTT. It yields the protein CASSFPRAVGTGELFF.

A few counts support this clone. The chain is built from TRBV6-5 and TRBJ1-5; no definite D call. CDR3 size: 15 residues. Trimming shortened V by 3 bases and J by 0 bases, and 9 bases separated the two germline ends. CDR1 and CDR2 (germline): MNHEY, SVGAGI. Here the CDR3 reads CASSYSHDSNQPQHF. In nucleotides, the CDR3 is TGTGCCAGCAGTTATTCCCATGATAGCAATCAGCCCCAGCATTTT.

The rearrangement joins TRBV7-8 to TRBJ2-3; a weak D match, TRBD2 (5 bases). The CDR3 has 14 residues. V was trimmed by 1 base and J by 3 bases, leaving 8 bases between them. Germline assignment: CDR1 SGHVS and CDR2 FQNEAQ. Written as DNA, the CDR3 is TGTGCCAGCAGCTTAGACGGGGAGACAGATACGCAGTATTTT. Its translation is CASSLDGETDTQYF.

In this sample, this clone turned up a few times. V is TRBV6-4 and J is TRBJ2-1; no clear D. The V end was cut by 4 bases, the J end by 7 bases, with 11 bases between. The length of the CDR3 is 13 residues. The germline CDR1 and CDR2 sequences are MRHNA and SNTAGT. The CDR3 region has the DNA TGTGCCAGCAGTGCTCGGTTTGGGAATGAGCAGTTCTTC. The encoded protein is CASSARFGNEQFF.

J is TRBJ2-2 and V is TRBV30, with TRBD2 matching over 12 bases. The V gene's germline CDR1 is GTSNPN and CDR2 SVGIG (reference sequence). This CDR3 region has 13 residues. After removal of 4 bases from V and 6 bases from J, the junction contained 0 bases not matched to a gene. CDR3 nucleotides: TGTGCCTGGACTAGCGGGAGGGCCGGGGAGCTGTTTTTT. Protein: CAWTSGRAGELFF.